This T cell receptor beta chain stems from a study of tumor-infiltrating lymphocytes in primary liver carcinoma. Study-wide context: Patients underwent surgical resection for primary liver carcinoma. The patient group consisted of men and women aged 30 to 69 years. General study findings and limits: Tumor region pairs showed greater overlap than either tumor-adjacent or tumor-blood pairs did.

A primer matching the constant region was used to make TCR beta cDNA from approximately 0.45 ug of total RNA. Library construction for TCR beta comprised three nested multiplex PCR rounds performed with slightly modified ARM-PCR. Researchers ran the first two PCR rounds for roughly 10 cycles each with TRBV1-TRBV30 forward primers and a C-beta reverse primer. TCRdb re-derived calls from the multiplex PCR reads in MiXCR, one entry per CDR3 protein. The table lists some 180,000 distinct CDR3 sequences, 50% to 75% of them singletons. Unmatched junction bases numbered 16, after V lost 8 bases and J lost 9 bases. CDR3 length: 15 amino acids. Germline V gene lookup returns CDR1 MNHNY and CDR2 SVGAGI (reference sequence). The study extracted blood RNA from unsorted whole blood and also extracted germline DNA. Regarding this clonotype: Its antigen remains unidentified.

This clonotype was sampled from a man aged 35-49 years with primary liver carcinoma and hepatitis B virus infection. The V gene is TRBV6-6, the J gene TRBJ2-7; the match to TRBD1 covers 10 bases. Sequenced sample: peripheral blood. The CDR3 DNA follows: TGTGCCAGCTGCCTTGGGCCTGGACAGGGGGTTGCGCAGTACTTC. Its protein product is CASCLGPGQGVAQYF.